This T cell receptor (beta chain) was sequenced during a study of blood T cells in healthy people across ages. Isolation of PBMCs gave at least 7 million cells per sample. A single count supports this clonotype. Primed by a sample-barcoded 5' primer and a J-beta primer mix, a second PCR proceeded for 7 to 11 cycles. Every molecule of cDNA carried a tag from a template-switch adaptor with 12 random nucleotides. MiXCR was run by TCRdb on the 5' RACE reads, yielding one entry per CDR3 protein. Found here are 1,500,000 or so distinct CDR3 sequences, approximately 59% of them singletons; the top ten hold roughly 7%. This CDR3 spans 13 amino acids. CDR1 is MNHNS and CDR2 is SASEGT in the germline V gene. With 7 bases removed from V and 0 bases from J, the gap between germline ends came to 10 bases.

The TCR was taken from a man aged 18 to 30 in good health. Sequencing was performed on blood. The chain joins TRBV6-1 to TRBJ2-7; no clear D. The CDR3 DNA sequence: TGTGCCAGCACGAGTCTCAGCTCCTACGAGCAGTACTTC. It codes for CASTSLSSYEQYF.